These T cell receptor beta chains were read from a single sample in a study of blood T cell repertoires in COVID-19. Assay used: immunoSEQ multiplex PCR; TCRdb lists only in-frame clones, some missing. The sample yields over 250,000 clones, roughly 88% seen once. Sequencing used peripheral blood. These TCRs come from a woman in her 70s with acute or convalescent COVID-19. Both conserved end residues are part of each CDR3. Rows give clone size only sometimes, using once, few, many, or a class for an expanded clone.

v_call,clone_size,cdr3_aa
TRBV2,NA,CASSVQGSGELFF
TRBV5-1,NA,CASSLAGQAYEQYF
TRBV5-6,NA,CASSLPGYNEQFF
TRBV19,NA,CASSKEAGPAAEAQHF
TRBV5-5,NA,CASSLGTSGSQETQYF
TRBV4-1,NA,CASSRSEGQGGIGGYTF
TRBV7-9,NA,CASSLGTRSGNTIYF
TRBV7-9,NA,CASSSGQGSYNEQFF
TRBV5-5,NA,CASSLVGTSGGAGYTQYF
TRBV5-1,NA,CASNTGGFTGELFF
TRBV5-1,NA,CASSPREGLGTEAFF
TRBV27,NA,CASSYKIGGADTQYF
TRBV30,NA,CACPVGGEAGNTIYF
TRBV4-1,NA,CASSQDLAGAYEQYF
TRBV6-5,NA,CASSYHRGYEQYF
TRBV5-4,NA,CASSSRQPNSPLHF
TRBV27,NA,CASSPFSGTEAFF
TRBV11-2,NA,CASSPGDSLQETQYF
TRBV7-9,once,CASSFDGSGDTQYF
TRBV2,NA,CARLLNTEAFF
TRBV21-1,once,CASSTKGEAFTSYEQYF
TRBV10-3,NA,CAISEGDRGRQPQHF
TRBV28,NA,CASSLEETQYF
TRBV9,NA,CASSTRGPSSYNEQFF
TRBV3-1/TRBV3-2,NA,CASSQEAGTGYNSPLHF
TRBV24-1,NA,CATARGTNQPQHF
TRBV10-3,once,CAITKGQLLESEQFF
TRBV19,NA,CASSKETGEETQYF
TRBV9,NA,CASSLQSYNSPLHF